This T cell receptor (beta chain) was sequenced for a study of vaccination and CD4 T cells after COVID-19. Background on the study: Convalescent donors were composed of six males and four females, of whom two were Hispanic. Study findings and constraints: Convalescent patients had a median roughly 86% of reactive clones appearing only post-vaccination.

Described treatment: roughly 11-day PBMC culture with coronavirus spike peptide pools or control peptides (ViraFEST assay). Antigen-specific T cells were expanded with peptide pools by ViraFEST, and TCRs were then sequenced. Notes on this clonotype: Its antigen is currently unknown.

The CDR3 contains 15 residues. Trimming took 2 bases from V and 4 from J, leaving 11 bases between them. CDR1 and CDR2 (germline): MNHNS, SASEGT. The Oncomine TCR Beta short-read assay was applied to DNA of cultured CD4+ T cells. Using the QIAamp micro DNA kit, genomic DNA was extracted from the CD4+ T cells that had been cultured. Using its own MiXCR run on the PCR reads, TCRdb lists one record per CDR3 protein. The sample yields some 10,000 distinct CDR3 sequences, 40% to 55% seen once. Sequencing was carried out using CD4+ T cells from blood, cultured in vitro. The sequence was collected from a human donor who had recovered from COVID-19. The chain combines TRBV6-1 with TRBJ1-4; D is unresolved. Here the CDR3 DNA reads TGTGCCAGCAGTGAACAGCCCATGAGTAATGAAAAACTGTTTTTT. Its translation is CASSEQPMSNEKLFF.